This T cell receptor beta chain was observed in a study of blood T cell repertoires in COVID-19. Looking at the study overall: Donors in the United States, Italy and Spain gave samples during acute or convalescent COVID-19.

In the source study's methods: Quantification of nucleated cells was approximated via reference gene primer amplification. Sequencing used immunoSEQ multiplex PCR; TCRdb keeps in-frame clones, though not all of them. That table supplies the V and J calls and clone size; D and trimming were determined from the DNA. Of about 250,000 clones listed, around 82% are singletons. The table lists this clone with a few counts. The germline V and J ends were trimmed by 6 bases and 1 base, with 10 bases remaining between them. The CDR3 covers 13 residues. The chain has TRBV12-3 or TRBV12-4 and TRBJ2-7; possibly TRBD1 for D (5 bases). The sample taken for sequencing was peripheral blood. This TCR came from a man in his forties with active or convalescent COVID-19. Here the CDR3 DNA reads TGTGCCAGCAGGGACACCGTGTCCTACGAGCAGTACTTC. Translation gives CASRDTVSYEQYF.